The T cell receptor (beta chain) under discussion was sequenced for a study of CD8+ T cells in alopecia areata. In the study overall: The study gave tofacitinib for 6 to 18 months, then 6 months off drug.

Regarding the study as a whole: Sequenced scalp T cells also include alphabeta T cells resident in normal skin. Mice showed TCR sharing more clearly than patients did, possibly owing to HLA.

Concerning this clone: The target antigen is unknown.

Per the germline V gene, CDR1 is MGHRA and CDR2 is YSYEKL. The V end was cut by 5 bases, the J end by 4 bases, with 8 bases between. The length of the CDR3 is 12 residues. Sequencing relied on a cDNA template that was reverse transcribed from extracted RNA. Here immunoSEQ multiplex PCR was the method, and the copy in TCRdb shows in-frame clones only, minus some. The data contain some 150,000 clones, approximately 53% of them seen just once; the ten biggest clones take up around 19%. Sequences were derived from CD8+ T cells sorted from blood, sampled at week 0. The chain has TRBV4-1 and TRBJ1-2, with D tentatively TRBD1 (5 bases). The TCR originated in a human donor with alopecia areata. CDR3 amino acids: CASSEGSYGYTF. The CDR3 bases are TGCGCCAGCAGCGAGGGGTCCTATGGCTACACCTTC.